The sample holds a few counts of the clone carrying this T cell receptor (beta chain). The record originates from a study of T cells after yellow fever vaccination. The CDR3 has 13 residues. Germline CDR1 reads SQVTM; CDR2 reads ANQGSEA. V gave up 7 bases and J gave up 2 bases, with 14 bases separating them. MiXCR, run by TCRdb on the 5' RACE reads, gives a single entry per CDR3 protein. The data contain 450,000 to 550,000 distinct CDR3 sequences, roughly a fifth of them singletons. The chain has TRBV29-1 and TRBJ2-5; D is uncertain. The receptor was derived from a man under 40 who received the YFV17D yellow fever vaccine. This material consisted of PBMCs, taken 15 days after the yellow fever booster vaccination. CDR3 amino acids: CSASRSLQETQYF. DNA for the CDR3: TGCAGCGCCTCCAGAAGCCTACAAGAGACCCAGTACTTC.